These T cell receptor beta chains were read from a single sample in a study of cytomegalovirus exposure and HLA in healthy donors. This table comes from immunoSEQ multiplex PCR, and its TCRdb copy is limited to in-frame clones, with some not included. The table includes some 160,000 clones, more than 75% detected once. Sequenced input: PBMCs. The receptors come from a man aged 18 to 29 in good health and CMV-seronegative. Both conserved end residues are part of each CDR3. The D gene is left open where the match is weak. Some rows mark clone size as missing; the rest say once, few, many or name a class of expanded clone.

>NA|TRBJ1-2|15|TRBV7-6|TRBD1
TGTGCCAGCAGCTCGGGGACAGCCGCATACTATGGCTACACCTTC
CASSSGTAAYYGYTF
>NA|TRBJ2-7|14|TRBV19|TRBD2
TGTGCCAGTACTGGACTAGCGGGAGCAAGGGAGCAGTACTTC
CASTGLAGAREQYF
>NA|TRBJ2-3|15|TRBV9|TRBD1
TGTGCCAGCACCATAAGGACAGGGGGGTCGGATACGCAGTATTTT
CASTIRTGGSDTQYF
>NA|TRBJ2-3|11|TRBV23-1|TRBD1
TGCGCCAAGGACAGGACAGATACGCAGTATTTT
CAKDRTDTQYF
>NA|TRBJ1-1|15|TRBV5-8|TRBD1
TGTGCCAGCAGCTTGTTCCTGACAGGGTCTGCTGAAGCTTTCTTT
CASSLFLTGSAEAFF
>NA|TRBJ2-7|11|TRBV19|NA
TGTGCCAGTAGTCAGGAATACGAGCAGTACTTC
CASSQEYEQYF
>NA|TRBJ2-3|12|TRBV19|TRBD1
TGTGCCGCCCCGAGGGGGCTTGATACGCAGTATTTT
CAAPRGLDTQYF
>NA|TRBJ2-3|14|TRBV28|NA
TGTGCCAGCTCTAGTGGGCAGGGGTCAGATACGCAGTATTTT
CASSSGQGSDTQYF
>NA|TRBJ1-1|13|TRBV30|NA
TGTGCCTGGAGTGAGGAGGTGAACACTGAAGCTTTCTTT
CAWSEEVNTEAFF
>NA|TRBJ2-2|14|TRBV30|NA
TGTGCCTGGGCGGGGCCTTCGGTTACCGGGGAGCTGTTTTTT
CAWAGPSVTGELFF
>NA|TRBJ2-2|16|TRBV28|TRBD1
TGTGCCAGCAGTTTGACAGGGGACGTGGGCACCGGGGAGCTGTTTTTT
CASSLTGDVGTGELFF
>NA|TRBJ2-7|14|TRBV21-1|NA
TGTGCCAGCAGCGCCCAGAAGGGGGCCTACGAGCAGTACTTC
CASSAQKGAYEQYF
>NA|TRBJ2-5|13|TRBV30|NA
TGTGCCTGGAGCTCCCGCGGGGGCGAGACCCAGTACTTC
CAWSSRGGETQYF
>NA|TRBJ1-3|15|TRBV10-3|TRBD1
TGTGCCATCAGCGCAGAGAGGGGGCCTGGAAACACCATATATTTT
CAISAERGPGNTIYF
>once|TRBJ2-1|13|TRBV30|NA
TGTGCCTGGAGATTGAGCTCCTACAATGAGCAGTTCTTC
CAWRLSSYNEQFF
>once|TRBJ2-1|15|TRBV7-9|TRBD1
TGTGCCAGCAGCGAGGACAGGGGGATTTACAATGAGCAGTTCTTC
CASSEDRGIYNEQFF
>NA|TRBJ2-1|14|TRBV27|TRBD2
TGTGCCAGCAGTTCCCAAGCGGGAGGGGATGAGCAGTTCTTC
CASSSQAGGDEQFF
>NA|TRBJ1-1|15|TRBV10-2|TRBD1
TGCGCCAGCAGTGGGCAAACAGGGGATTGGGCTGAAGCTTTCTTT
CASSGQTGDWAEAFF
>NA|TRBJ1-1|13|TRBV19|TRBD1
TGTGCCAGTAGTACCACCCGACAGGGTGCAACTTTCTTT
CASSTTRQGATFF
>NA|TRBJ2-3|16|TRBV7-2|NA
TGTGCCAGCAGCCGAGGAGGGCCCACCAGCACAGATACGCAGTATTTT
CASSRGGPTSTDTQYF
>NA|TRBJ1-2|15|TRBV6-1|NA
TGTGCCAGCAGTGAAGCCGGCAGGTCAAAAGGTGGCTACACCTTC
CASSEAGRSKGGYTF
>NA|TRBJ2-4|14|TRBV6-1|NA
TGTGCCAGCAACTCAGGGGCAGCCAAAAACATTCAGTACTTC
CASNSGAAKNIQYF
>NA|TRBJ1-4|14|TRBV6-1|NA
TGTGCCTCAACGGAGAAAACAACTAATGAAAAACTGTTTTTT
CASTEKTTNEKLFF
>NA|TRBJ2-1|15|TRBV28|TRBD2
TGTGCCAGCAGTTCTCTAGCGGGAGGGGCCAATGAGCAGTTCTTC
CASSSLAGGANEQFF
>NA|TRBJ1-1|16|TRBV5-1|NA
TGCGCCAGCAGCTTGGGGTCAGGGCTTGTTATCACTGAAGCTTTCTTT
CASSLGSGLVITEAFF
>NA|TRBJ1-1|14|TRBV2|NA
TGTGCCCGACAATGGGAGAAAATGAACACTGAAGCTTTCTTT
CARQWEKMNTEAFF
>few|TRBJ1-4|14|TRBV27|NA
TGTGCCAGCAGTTGGCGGGGGGCCTATGAAAAACTGTTTTTT
CASSWRGAYEKLFF
>NA|TRBJ2-5|15|TRBV5-1|TRBD2
TGCGCCACCACTAGCGGGGGGGCGATAGGAGAGACCCAGTACTTC
CATTSGGAIGETQYF
>NA|TRBJ2-5|13|TRBV5-1|NA
TGCGCCAGCAGCTTAAGGGGACAAGAGACCCAGTACTTC
CASSLRGQETQYF
>NA|TRBJ2-1|14|TRBV30|TRBD2
TGTGCCTGGAAGGGACTAGGAGGGAACAATGAGCAGTTCTTC
CAWKGLGGNNEQFF
>once|TRBJ1-5|13|TRBV6-5|NA
TGTGCCAGCAGAAACAGGGAGAATCAGCCCCAGCATTTT
CASRNRENQPQHF
>NA|TRBJ1-4|13|TRBV18|NA
TGTGCCAGCAGGGGGGGCCGGAATGAAAAACTGTTTTTT
CASRGGRNEKLFF
>NA|TRBJ1-2|14|TRBV7-2|NA
TGTGCCAGCATCCCTCGGGCAGGGCCAGATGGCTACACCTTC
CASIPRAGPDGYTF
>NA|TRBJ2-7|15|TRBV7-2|TRBD2
TGTGCCAGCAGCCCGAAGAGCGGACTAGCCTACGAGCAGTACTTC
CASSPKSGLAYEQYF
>NA|TRBJ2-3|17|TRBV18|NA
TGTGCCAGCTCCCCCGCCAGGGGTCACTCTAGCACAGATACGCAGTATTTT
CASSPARGHSSTDTQYF
>many|TRBJ1-2|12|TRBV27|TRBD1
TGTGCCAGCAGTTCCCACAGGGGTGGCTACACCTTC
CASSSHRGGYTF
>NA|TRBJ1-2|15|TRBV6-1|NA
TGTGCCAGCAGTGAAGAATGGGCGGGCGACTATGGCTACACCTTC
CASSEEWAGDYGYTF
>NA|TRBJ1-5|14|TRBV6-1|NA
TGTGCCAGCAGTGAACAGGCCTTTGGACAGCCCCAGCATTTT
CASSEQAFGQPQHF
>NA|TRBJ1-2|15|TRBV7-9|NA
TGTGCCAGCAGCTTAGGCGGGAGGATATCTTATGGCTACACCTTC
CASSLGGRISYGYTF
>NA|TRBJ1-2|14|TRBV2|NA
TGTGCCAGCAGTTCTAGGGAGGAGAACTATGGCTACACCTTC
CASSSREENYGYTF
>NA|TRBJ2-1|16|TRBV5-1|NA
TGCGCCAGCAGCTTGCAAGGGGGTGTTGGGTACAATGAGCAGTTCTTC
CASSLQGGVGYNEQFF
>NA|TRBJ2-3|15|TRBV19|NA
TGTGCCAGTAGTATAGTTTCCGGGGGTAAAGATACGCAGTATTTT
CASSIVSGGKDTQYF
>NA|TRBJ2-5|18|TRBV7-2|TRBD2
TGTGCCAGCAGCCCCGGACTAGCGGGGGGGTCTTTCGAAGAGACCCAGTACTTC
CASSPGLAGGSFEETQYF
>few|TRBJ1-5|15|TRBV4-1|NA
TGCGCCAGCAGCCAAGAGGCATTCCTTAATCAGCCCCAGCATTTT
CASSQEAFLNQPQHF
>once|TRBJ1-6|15|TRBV5-1|NA
TGCGCCAGCAGCTCATTCCGGGACTCCAATTCACCCCTCCACTTT
CASSSFRDSNSPLHF
>NA|TRBJ2-3|16|TRBV19|TRBD2
TGTGCCAGTAGTATAGGAGGCGGGAGTGGGACAGATACGCAGTATTTT
CASSIGGGSGTDTQYF
>NA|TRBJ1-2|15|TRBV7-2|NA
TGTGCCAGCAGTCTAGAATCGGGGATTAACTATGGCTACACCTTC
CASSLESGINYGYTF
>NA|TRBJ1-1|13|TRBV7-2|NA
TGTGCCAGCAGCTTGGACAAGAAGGTTGAAGCTTTCTTT
CASSLDKKVEAFF
>NA|TRBJ2-3|15|TRBV10-2|NA
TGCGCCAGCAGTTCCGCGGTATCGGGCACAGATACGCAGTATTTT
CASSSAVSGTDTQYF
>NA|TRBJ2-3|14|TRBV5-1|TRBD1
TGCGCCAGCCAAACAGGGGCCCAAGGGGATACGCAGTATTTT
CASQTGAQGDTQYF
>NA|TRBJ1-4|15|TRBV5-8|TRBD1
TGTGCCAGCAGCTGGCCGGGACAGGGATCTGAAAAACTGTTTTTT
CASSWPGQGSEKLFF
>NA|TRBJ2-7|15|TRBV19|TRBD1
TGTGCCAGTAGTGCCCCCGGGACAGGGGCCTACGAGCAGTACTTC
CASSAPGTGAYEQYF
>NA|TRBJ1-4|14|TRBV6-1|NA
TGTGCCAGCAGTGGCGGGGCAGTAAAAGAAAAACTGTTTTTT
CASSGGAVKEKLFF
>NA|TRBJ2-3|16|TRBV28|NA
TGTGCCAGCAGTTCCAGGGGTGGGTATCGTTCAGATACGCAGTATTTT
CASSSRGGYRSDTQYF
>NA|TRBJ1-1|14|TRBV29-1|NA
TGCAGCGTTTCTAGGGGGGGGGTGAACACTGAAGCTTTCTTT
CSVSRGGVNTEAFF
>NA|TRBJ2-7|15|TRBV5-6|TRBD2
TGTGCCAGCAGCTTAGGACTAGCGGGAGCCTACGAGCAGTACTTC
CASSLGLAGAYEQYF
>NA|TRBJ2-5|15|TRBV11-2|TRBD2
TGTGCCAGCAGCCCGACTAGCGGGGGGCCGGAGACCCAGTACTTC
CASSPTSGGPETQYF